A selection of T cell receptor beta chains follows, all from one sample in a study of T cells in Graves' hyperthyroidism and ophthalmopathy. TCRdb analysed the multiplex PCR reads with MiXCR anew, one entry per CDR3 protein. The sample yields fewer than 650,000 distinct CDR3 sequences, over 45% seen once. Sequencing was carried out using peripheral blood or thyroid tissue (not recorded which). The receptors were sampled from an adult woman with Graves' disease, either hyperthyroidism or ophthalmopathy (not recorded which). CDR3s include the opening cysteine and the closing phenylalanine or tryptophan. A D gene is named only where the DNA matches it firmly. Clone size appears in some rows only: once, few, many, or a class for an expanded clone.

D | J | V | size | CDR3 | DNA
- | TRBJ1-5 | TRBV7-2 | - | CTSSARGVNQPQHF | TGTACCAGCAGCGCACGGGGGGTCAATCAGCCCCAGCATTTT
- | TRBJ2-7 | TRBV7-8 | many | CASSALASGEQYF | TGTGCCAGCAGCGCCCTAGCATCCGGCGAGCAGTACTTC
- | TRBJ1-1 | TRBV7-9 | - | CASSLRSGFYGTEAFF | TGTGCCAGCAGCTTACGCTCGGGGTTCTACGGCACTGAAGCTTTCTTT
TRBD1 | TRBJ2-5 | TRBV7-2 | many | CASSLTGGRHQETQYF | TGTGCCAGCAGCTTAACAGGGGGGAGGCACCAAGAGACCCAGTACTTC
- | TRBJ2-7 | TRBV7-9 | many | CASSSAYEQYF | TGTGCCAGCAGCTCGGCCTACGAGCAGTACTTC
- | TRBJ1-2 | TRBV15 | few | CATSRENSPLTPYNYGYTF | TGTGCCACCAGCAGAGAAAATTCCCCACTGACACCATACAACTATGGCTACACCTTC
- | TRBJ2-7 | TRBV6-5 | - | CASSLPGPRGQYF | TGTGCCAGCAGTCTACCGGGACCGAGAGGGCAGTACTTC
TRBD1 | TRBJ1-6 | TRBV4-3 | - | CASSQNTGQGNNSPLHF | TGCGCCAGCAGCCAAAATACCGGACAGGGAAATAATTCACCCCTCCACTTT
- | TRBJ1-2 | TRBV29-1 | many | CSVSGSGNYGYTF | TGCAGCGTTAGCGGGTCAGGGAACTATGGCTACACCTTC
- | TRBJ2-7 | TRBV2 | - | CASRGGAYEQYF | TGTGCCAGCAGGGGCGGCGCCTACGAGCAGTACTTC
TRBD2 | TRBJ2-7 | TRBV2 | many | CASMVGTSHYEQYF | TGTGCCAGCATGGTGGGGACTAGCCACTACGAGCAGTACTTC
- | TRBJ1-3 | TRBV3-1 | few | CASSQFGQRNTIYF | TGTGCCAGCAGCCAGTTTGGACAGCGAAACACCATATATTTT
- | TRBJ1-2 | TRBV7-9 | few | CASSLTRGEGGGYTF | TGTGCCAGCAGCTTAACGAGGGGTGAGGGGGGAGGCTACACCTTC
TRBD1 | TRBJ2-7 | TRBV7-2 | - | CASSFGQGAGEQYF | TGTGCCAGCAGCTTTGGACAGGGGGCGGGCGAGCAGTACTTC
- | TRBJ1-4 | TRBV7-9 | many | CASSSRAGNEKLFF | TGTGCCAGCAGCTCAAGGGCAGGGAATGAAAAACTGTTTTTT
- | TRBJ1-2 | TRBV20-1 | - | CRAGYRWDDGYTF | TGCAGGGCAGGGTATCGGTGGGACGATGGCTACACCTTC
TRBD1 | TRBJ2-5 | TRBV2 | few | CASSGPRDRDGLETQYF | TGTGCCAGCAGCGGACCTCGGGACAGGGATGGGCTGGAGACCCAGTACTTC
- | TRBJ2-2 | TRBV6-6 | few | CASSYSRHNTGELFF | TGTGCCAGCAGTTATTCCAGGCACAACACCGGGGAGCTGTTTTTT
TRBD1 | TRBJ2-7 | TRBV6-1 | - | CASSAGTGSVHEQYF | TGTGCCAGCAGCGCTGGGACAGGGTCGGTTCACGAGCAGTACTTC
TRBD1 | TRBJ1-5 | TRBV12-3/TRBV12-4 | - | CASSLRLGQGNQPQHF | TGTGCCAGCAGCCTGAGGCTCGGACAGGGTAATCAGCCCCAGCATTTT
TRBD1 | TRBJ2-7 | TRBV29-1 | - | CSASTGFNEQYF | TGCAGCGCCTCGACAGGGTTTAACGAGCAGTACTTC
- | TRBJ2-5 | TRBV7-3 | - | CASSFLTGETQYF | TGTGCCAGCAGCTTCCTAACGGGGGAGACCCAGTACTTC
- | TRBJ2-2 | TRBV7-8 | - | CASRKARERGTGELFF | TGTGCCAGCAGAAAAGCGCGGGAGAGGGGGACCGGGGAGCTGTTTTTT
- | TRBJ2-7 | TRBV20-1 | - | CSTDGRSSYEQYF | TGCAGTACTGACGGGCGGAGCTCCTACGAGCAGTACTTC
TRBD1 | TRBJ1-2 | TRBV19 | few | CASSPRTGIDGYTF | TGTGCCAGTAGTCCCCGGACAGGGATTGACGGCTACACCTTC
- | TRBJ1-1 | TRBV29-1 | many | CSVVGQLNTEAFF | TGCAGCGTTGTCGGCCAGCTTAACACTGAAGCTTTCTTT
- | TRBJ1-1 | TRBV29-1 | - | CSVPLPNTEAFF | TGCAGCGTCCCCCTGCCCAACACTGAAGCTTTCTTT
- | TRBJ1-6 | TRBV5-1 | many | CASSLFGTPNDSPLHF | TGCGCCAGCAGCTTGTTCGGGACGCCCAACGATTCACCCCTCCACTTT
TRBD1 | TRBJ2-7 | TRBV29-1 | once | CSVTGAGGYEQYF | TGCAGCGTTACCGGGGCAGGGGGATACGAGCAGTACTTC
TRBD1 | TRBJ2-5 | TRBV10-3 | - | CAISEGLWGTGGKETQYF | TGTGCCATCAGTGAGGGACTATGGGGGACAGGGGGAAAAGAGACCCAGTACTTC
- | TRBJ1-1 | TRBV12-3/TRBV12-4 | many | CASSPLEGRFSAFF | TGTGCCAGCAGCCCCCTCGAGGGGCGCTTTTCAGCTTTCTTT
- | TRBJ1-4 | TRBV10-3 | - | CAIIEQGSTTNEKLFF | TGTGCCATCATTGAACAGGGATCCACGACTAATGAAAAACTGTTTTTT
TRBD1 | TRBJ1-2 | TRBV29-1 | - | CSVPTGGSGYTF | TGCAGCGTACCGACAGGGGGCTCTGGCTACACCTTC
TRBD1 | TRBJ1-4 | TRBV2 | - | CASSEGQGAYEKLFF | TGTGCCAGCAGTGAGGGTCAGGGGGCCTATGAAAAACTGTTTTTT
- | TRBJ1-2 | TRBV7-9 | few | CASSDHDRSYGYTF | TGTGCCAGCAGCGATCATGACCGTTCCTATGGCTACACCTTC
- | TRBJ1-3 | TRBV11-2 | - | CASSERGGNTIYF | TGTGCCAGCAGCGAGAGGGGGGGAAACACCATATATTTT
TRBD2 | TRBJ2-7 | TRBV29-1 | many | CSVEKPGLAGNEQYF | TGCAGCGTAGAGAAACCGGGACTAGCGGGGAACGAGCAGTACTTC
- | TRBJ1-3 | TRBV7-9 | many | CAIMGNRGNTIYF | TGTGCCATCATGGGCAACAGGGGAAACACCATATATTTT
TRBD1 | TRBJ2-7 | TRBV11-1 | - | CASSTGTELKGQYF | TGTGCCAGCTCGACCGGGACAGAGCTGAAGGGGCAGTACTTC
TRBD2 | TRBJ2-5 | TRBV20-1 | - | CSAYTRTSWETQYF | TGCAGTGCTTATACCCGGACTAGCTGGGAGACCCAGTACTTC
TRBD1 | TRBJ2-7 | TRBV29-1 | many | CSVETGGSYEQYF | TGCAGCGTTGAGACAGGGGGCTCCTACGAGCAGTACTTC
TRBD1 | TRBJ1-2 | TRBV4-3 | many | CASSQRAGGYGYTF | TGCGCCAGCAGCCAAAGGGCAGGGGGCTATGGCTACACCTTC
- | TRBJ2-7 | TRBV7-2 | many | CASSRTGPRSYEQYF | TGTGCCAGCAGTCGTACAGGTCCCCGCTCCTACGAGCAGTACTTC
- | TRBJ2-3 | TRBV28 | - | CASSPRDQTDTQYF | TGTGCCAGCAGTCCTCGGGACCAGACAGATACGCAGTATTTT
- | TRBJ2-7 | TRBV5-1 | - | CASSLVGVGYEQYF | TGCGCCAGCAGCTTGGTTGGGGTTGGGTACGAGCAGTACTTC
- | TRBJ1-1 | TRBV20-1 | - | CSARDVGQHTEAFF | TGCAGTGCTAGAGATGTAGGACAACACACTGAAGCTTTCTTT
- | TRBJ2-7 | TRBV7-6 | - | CASSKSLGSYEQYF | TGTGCCAGCAGCAAAAGCCTTGGGAGCTACGAGCAGTACTTC
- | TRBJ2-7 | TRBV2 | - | CASSEVDSNYEQYF | TGTGCCAGCAGTGAAGTGGATAGCAACTACGAGCAGTACTTC
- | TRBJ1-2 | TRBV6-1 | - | CASSDRGHGYTF | TGTGCCAGCAGTGATCGGGGCCATGGCTACACCTTC
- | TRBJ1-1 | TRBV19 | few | CATSRQSQDTEAFF | TGTGCCACCAGTAGACAGAGCCAAGACACTGAAGCTTTCTTT
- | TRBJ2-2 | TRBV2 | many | CASSGGQHATGELFF | TGTGCCAGCAGTGGTGGGCAGCATGCCACCGGGGAGCTGTTTTTT